This T cell receptor (beta chain) was sequenced in a study of graft-versus-host responses after intestinal transplantation. The study's findings and limits: Some GvH clones appeared in ileal mucosa or blood before recipient bone marrow. The study found high graft-versus-host to host-versus-graft clonal ratios in allografts of patients with graft-donor T cell macrochimerism.

The CDR3 contains 12 residues. Trimming cost V 2 bases and J 5 bases, with 6 bases left between them. CDR1 is SGHVS, CDR2 FNYEAQ, per germline. TCRdb's table, derived via immunoSEQ multiplex PCR, lists solely in-frame clones and lacks some. The sample lists 85,000 to 130,000 clones; more than 85% were seen once. This clone occurred once. Its cognate antigen is unknown. This specimen was unstimulated CD4+ T cells sorted from spleen or lymph node cells, taken before intestinal transplant. The V gene is TRBV7-6, the J gene TRBJ2-5, with D unresolved. This TCR was sampled from a human donor who received an intestinal transplant. The CDR3 DNA follows: TGTGCCAGCAGCTTACGACGGGAGACCCAGTACTTC. It specifies CASSLRRETQYF.